This T cell receptor (beta chain) is from a study of blood T cell repertoires in COVID-19. Study-wide context: COVID-19 samples from acute and convalescent phases originated in the United States, Italy and Spain.

As originally analysed: Cell counts per sample came from amplifying reference gene primers. TCRdb keeps only in-frame clones here, not all; method: immunoSEQ multiplex PCR. That table furnishes V, J and clone size, whereas the DNA furnished D and trimming. The sample has 95,000 to 150,000 clones, around 64% seen once. The CDR3 spans 12 residues. Germline V gene lookup returns CDR1 SGHDT and CDR2 YYEEEE. The V and J ends lost 3 bases and 6 bases, in that order; junction bases with no gene match: 3. The TCR originated in a human donor with acute or convalescent COVID-19. The donor label of this sample is uncertain. The chain carries TRBV5-6 and TRBJ2-7; 7 bases are a match to TRBD2. The sample consisted of peripheral blood. In DNA form, the CDR3 reads TGTGCCAGCAGCTCCACGGGGGGCGAGCAGTACTTC. Translated, it gives CASSSTGGEQYF.